This is a list of T cell receptor beta chains from one sample in a study of blood T cell repertoires in COVID-19. Using immunoSEQ multiplex PCR, the repertoire was profiled, and TCRdb retains in-frame clones only, with some absent. The table lists tens of thousands of clones, 80% to 90% of them singletons. The specimen was peripheral blood. These receptors originate from a man in his sixties with acute or convalescent COVID-19. Both conserved end residues are part of each CDR3. The D gene is left open where the match is weak.

d_call	v_call	cdr3_length	j_call	cdr3_aa	cdr3_nt
NA	TRBV6-5	13	TRBJ1-4	CASNTIRGEKLFF	TGTGCCAGCAACACTATCCGGGGTGAAAAACTGTTTTTT
NA	TRBV27	14	TRBJ1-1	CASRRQGGNAEAFF	TGTGCCAGCAGACGGCAGGGCGGTAATGCTGAAGCTTTCTTT
NA	TRBV9	14	TRBJ2-1	CASSVGGSYNEQFF	TGTGCCAGCAGCGTGGGGGGCTCCTACAATGAGCAGTTCTTC
NA	TRBV28	15	TRBJ1-5	CASRLSQGWNQPQHF	TGTGCCAGCAGGCTAAGCCAGGGGTGGAATCAGCCCCAGCATTTT
NA	TRBV5-1	14	TRBJ1-1	CASSLEWGRTEAFF	TGCGCCAGCAGCTTGGAATGGGGGCGGACTGAAGCTTTCTTT
TRBD1	TRBV5-1	15	TRBJ2-2	CASSSTGGGTGELFF	TGCGCCAGCAGCTCGACAGGGGGCGGCACCGGGGAGCTGTTTTTT
TRBD1	TRBV7-3	15	TRBJ2-2	CASSSGTGGTGELFF	TGTGCCAGCAGCTCCGGGACAGGGGGAACCGGGGAGCTGTTTTTT
TRBD1	TRBV5-6	15	TRBJ2-2	CASSLVGTETGELFF	TGTGCCAGCAGCTTGGTAGGGACAGAGACCGGGGAGCTGTTTTTT
NA	TRBV5-1	14	TRBJ2-3	CASTGQGGTDTQYF	TGCGCCAGCACAGGGCAGGGCGGCACAGATACGCAGTATTTT
TRBD1	TRBV15	15	TRBJ2-5	CATSRGGQGEETQYF	TGTGCCACCAGCAGAGGTGGACAGGGGGAAGAGACCCAGTACTTC
NA	TRBV5-6	12	TRBJ1-2	CASSIDRYGYTF	TGTGCCAGCAGCATTGACAGATATGGCTACACCTTC
TRBD1	TRBV29-1	13	TRBJ1-4	CSAAPGGNEKLFF	TGCAGCGCCGCCCCAGGGGGAAATGAAAAACTGTTTTTT
NA	TRBV19	16	TRBJ2-1	CASRDRVGDIGSEQFF	TGTGCCAGTAGGGATCGGGTGGGGGACATTGGTAGTGAGCAGTTCTTC
TRBD1	TRBV7-9	15	TRBJ1-5	CASSSDRGGNQPQHF	TGTGCCAGCAGCTCGGACAGGGGTGGCAATCAGCCCCAGCATTTT
TRBD1	TRBV4-3	16	TRBJ1-2	CASSQVGTGGGYGYTF	TGCGCCAGCAGCCAAGTCGGGACAGGAGGGGGCTATGGCTACACCTTC
NA	TRBV7-6	16	TRBJ2-7	CASSLDPPRTAYEQYF	TGTGCCAGCAGCTTAGATCCTCCCAGGACTGCCTACGAGCAGTACTTC